This TCR beta chain was observed in a study of identical twins. Study findings and constraints: Memory repertoires lacked the insertion deficit that abundant cord blood beta clonotypes showed. For out-of-frame alpha sequences shared by twins, low generation probability was in excess. Less excess twin sharing appeared in beta out-of-frame sequences.

Only a few counts were recorded for this clonotype. Its antigen remains unidentified. TCRdb re-derived calls from the 5' RACE reads in MiXCR, one entry per CDR3 protein. The sample consists of approximately 500,000 distinct CDR3 sequences, roughly 15% of them appearing once. All donors were healthy, and all were Caucasian. Germline V CDR1 and CDR2: ENHRY, SYGVKD. V was cut by 4 bases and J by 1 base, with 20 bases left in between. This CDR3 is 17 amino acids long. The data were also submitted as part of a second study, on yellow fever vaccine responses in identical twins.

This TCR was recovered from a young woman in good health. This chain links TRBV10-3 with TRBJ2-7; D is perhaps TRBD1 (6 bases). Sequencing used CD4+ T cells sorted from blood. Written as DNA, the CDR3 is TGTGCCATCAGTGGACGTTTCATTAGGGACAAATCCTACGAGCAGTACTTC. Its protein product is CAISGRFIRDKSYEQYF.